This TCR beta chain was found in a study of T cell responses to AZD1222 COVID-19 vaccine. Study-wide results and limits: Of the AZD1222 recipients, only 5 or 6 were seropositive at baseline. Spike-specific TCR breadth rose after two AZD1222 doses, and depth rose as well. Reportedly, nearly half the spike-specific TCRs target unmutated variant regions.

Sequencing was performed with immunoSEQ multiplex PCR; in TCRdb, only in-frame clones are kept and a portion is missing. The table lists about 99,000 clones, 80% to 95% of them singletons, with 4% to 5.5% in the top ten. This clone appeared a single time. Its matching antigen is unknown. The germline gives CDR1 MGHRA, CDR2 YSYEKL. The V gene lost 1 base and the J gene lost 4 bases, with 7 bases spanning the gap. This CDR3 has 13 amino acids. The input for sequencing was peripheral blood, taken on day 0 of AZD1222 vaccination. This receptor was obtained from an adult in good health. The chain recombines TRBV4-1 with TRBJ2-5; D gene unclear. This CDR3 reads CASSQGLPETQYF. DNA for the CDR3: TGCGCCAGCAGCCAAGGTTTGCCAGAGACCCAGTACTTC.